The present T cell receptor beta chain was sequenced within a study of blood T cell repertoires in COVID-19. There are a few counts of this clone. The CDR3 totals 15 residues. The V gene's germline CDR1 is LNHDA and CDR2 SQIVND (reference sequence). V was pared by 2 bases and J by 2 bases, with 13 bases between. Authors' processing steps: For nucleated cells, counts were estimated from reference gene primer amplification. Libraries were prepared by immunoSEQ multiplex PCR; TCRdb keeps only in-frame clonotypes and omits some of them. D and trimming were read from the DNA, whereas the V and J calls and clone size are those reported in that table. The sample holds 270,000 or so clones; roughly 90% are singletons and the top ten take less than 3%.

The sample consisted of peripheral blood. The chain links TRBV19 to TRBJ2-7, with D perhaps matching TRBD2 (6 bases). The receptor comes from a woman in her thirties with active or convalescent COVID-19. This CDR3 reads CASSIKRASPYEQYF. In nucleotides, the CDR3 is TGTGCCAGTAGTATAAAGCGGGCGAGTCCCTACGAGCAGTACTTC.